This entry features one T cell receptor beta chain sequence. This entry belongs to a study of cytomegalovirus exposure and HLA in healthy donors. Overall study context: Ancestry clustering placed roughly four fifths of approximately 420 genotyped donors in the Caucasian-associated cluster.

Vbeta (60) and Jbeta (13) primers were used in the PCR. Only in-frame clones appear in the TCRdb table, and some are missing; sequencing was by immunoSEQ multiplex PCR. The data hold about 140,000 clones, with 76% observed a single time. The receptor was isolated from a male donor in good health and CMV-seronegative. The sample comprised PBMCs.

The CDR3: CASSQVLETGGYTF. The CDR3 nucleotides are TGTGCCAGCAGCCAAGTACTTGAGACAGGAGGCTACACCTTC. The V call is TRBV4-2, the J call TRBJ1-2; the D gene is possibly TRBD1 (6 bases). This CDR3 region has 14 residues. Germline V CDR1 and CDR2: LGHNA, YNFKEQ. V dropped 1 base and J dropped 8 bases, with 14 bases sitting between them.